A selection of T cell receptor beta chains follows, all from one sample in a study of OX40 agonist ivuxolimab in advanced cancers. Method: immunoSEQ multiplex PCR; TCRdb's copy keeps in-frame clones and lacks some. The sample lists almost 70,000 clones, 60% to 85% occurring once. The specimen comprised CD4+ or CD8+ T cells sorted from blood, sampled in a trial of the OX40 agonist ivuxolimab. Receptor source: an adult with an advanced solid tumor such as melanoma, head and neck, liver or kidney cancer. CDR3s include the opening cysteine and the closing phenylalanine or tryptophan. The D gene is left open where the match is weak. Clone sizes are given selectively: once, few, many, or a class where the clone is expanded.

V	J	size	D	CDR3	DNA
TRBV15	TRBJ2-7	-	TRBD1	CATSRDRTGAVYEQYF	TGTGCCACCAGCAGAGATAGGACAGGGGCTGTTTACGAGCAGTACTTC
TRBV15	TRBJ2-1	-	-	CATARDIYNEQFF	TGTGCCACTGCGCGGGACATTTACAATGAGCAGTTCTTC
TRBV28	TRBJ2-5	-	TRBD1	CASSSTGTAYQETQYF	TGTGCCAGCAGTTCAACAGGGACAGCGTATCAAGAGACCCAGTACTTC
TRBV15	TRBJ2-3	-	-	CATSRDGGQGSDTQYF	TGTGCCACCAGCAGAGACGGGGGGCAGGGATCAGATACGCAGTATTTT
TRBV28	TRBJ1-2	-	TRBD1	CASSPHPQGGNYGYTF	TGTGCCAGCAGTCCCCACCCTCAGGGGGGCAACTATGGCTACACCTTC
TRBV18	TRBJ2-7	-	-	CASSFLGGASYEQYF	TGTGCCAGCTCATTCCTCGGCGGGGCATCCTACGAGCAGTACTTC
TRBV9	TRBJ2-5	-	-	CASSPTPGYQETQYF	TGTGCCAGCAGCCCGACCCCCGGGTACCAAGAGACCCAGTACTTC
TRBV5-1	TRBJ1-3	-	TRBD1	CASSLQGAAGNTIYF	TGCGCCAGCAGCTTACAGGGGGCGGCTGGAAACACCATATATTTT
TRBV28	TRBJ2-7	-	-	CASSTPGTLQYEQYF	TGTGCCAGCAGTACCCCCGGGACTCTTCAATACGAGCAGTACTTC
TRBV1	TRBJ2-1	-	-	CTSSQGGCRGMSSYNEQFF	TGCACCAGCAGCCAAGGGGGTTGTCGCGGGATGAGCTCCTACAATGAGCAGTTCTTC
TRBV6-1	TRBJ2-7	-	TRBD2	CASSTGLAGDGEQYF	TGTGCCAGCAGCACAGGACTAGCGGGAGACGGTGAGCAGTACTTC
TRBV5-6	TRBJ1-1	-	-	CASSPRGQKNTEAFF	TGTGCCAGCAGCCCTAGGGGACAAAAGAACACTGAAGCTTTCTTT
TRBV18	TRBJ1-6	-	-	CASSPQGSNSPLHF	TGTGCCAGCTCACCGCAGGGGTCGAATTCACCCCTCCACTTT
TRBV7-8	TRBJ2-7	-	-	CASSLTVVGLNYEQYF	TGTGCCAGCAGCTTAACGGTAGTGGGGCTAAATTACGAGCAGTACTTC
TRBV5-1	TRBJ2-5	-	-	CASSLTGSQETQYF	TGCGCCAGCAGCTTGACGGGAAGCCAAGAGACCCAGTACTTC
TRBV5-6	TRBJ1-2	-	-	CASSPRTGRGAYTF	TGTGCCAGCAGCCCTAGGACGGGCCGGGGGGCCTACACCTTC
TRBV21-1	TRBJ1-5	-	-	CASTAPPTRGRSNQPQHF	TGTGCCAGCACCGCACCCCCGACGAGGGGCAGGAGCAATCAGCCCCAGCATTTT
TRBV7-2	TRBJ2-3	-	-	CASSFLGAGTRTDTQYF	TGTGCCAGCAGCTTTTTAGGGGCGGGGACCCGCACAGATACGCAGTATTTT
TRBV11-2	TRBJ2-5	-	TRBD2	CASSPGTSGKETQYF	TGTGCCAGCAGCCCCGGGACTAGCGGAAAAGAGACCCAGTACTTC
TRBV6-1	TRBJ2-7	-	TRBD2	CASRGWTSNRYEQYF	TGTGCCAGCAGAGGTTGGACTAGCAATCGCTACGAGCAGTACTTC
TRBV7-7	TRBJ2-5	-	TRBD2	CASSLSPQGGGETQYF	TGTGCTAGCAGCTTATCCCCTCAGGGCGGGGGTGAGACCCAGTACTTC
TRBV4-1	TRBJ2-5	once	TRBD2	CASSPGTSGSWRETQYF	TGCGCCAGCAGCCCGGGGACTAGCGGGAGTTGGAGGGAGACCCAGTACTTC
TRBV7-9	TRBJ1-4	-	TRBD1	CASSPGDRGVGKLFF	TGTGCCAGCAGCCCCGGGGACAGGGGAGTCGGAAAACTGTTTTTT
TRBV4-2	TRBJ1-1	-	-	CASSQDVATEAFF	TGTGCCAGCAGCCAAGATGTGGCCACTGAAGCTTTCTTT
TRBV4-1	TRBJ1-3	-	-	CASSHTQTGVLAGNTIYF	TGCGCCAGCAGCCATACCCAGACCGGGGTTCTCGCTGGAAACACCATATATTTT
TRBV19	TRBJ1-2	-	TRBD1	CASNSGTVNYGYTF	TGTGCCAGTAATTCCGGGACAGTCAACTATGGCTACACCTTC
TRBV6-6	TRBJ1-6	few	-	CAIGGRINSPLHF	TGTGCCATCGGGGGACGGATTAATTCACCCCTCCACTTT
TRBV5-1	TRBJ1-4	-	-	CASSPSTYRREKLFF	TGCGCCAGCAGCCCTTCGACTTACCGGAGAGAAAAACTGTTTTTT
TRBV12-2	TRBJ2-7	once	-	CASRLPEPYEQYF	TGTGCAAGTCGCCTGCCCGAACCCTACGAGCAGTACTTC
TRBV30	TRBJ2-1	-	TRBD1	CAWTHRGNEQFF	TGTGCCTGGACCCACAGGGGAAATGAGCAGTTCTTC
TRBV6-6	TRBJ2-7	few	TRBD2	CASAFSAGVRDEQYF	TGTGCCAGCGCCTTCTCGGCGGGAGTACGCGACGAGCAGTACTTC
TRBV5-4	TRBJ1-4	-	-	CASSIQGGGEKLFF	TGTGCCAGCAGCATACAGGGAGGTGGTGAAAAACTGTTTTTT
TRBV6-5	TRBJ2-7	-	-	CASSYLAAALSYEQYF	TGTGCCAGCAGTTACCTGGCGGCAGCCCTCTCCTACGAGCAGTACTTC
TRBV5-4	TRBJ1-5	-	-	CASSREGNNQPQHF	TGTGCCAGCAGCCGCGAGGGAAACAATCAGCCCCAGCATTTT
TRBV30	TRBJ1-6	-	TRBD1	CAWSPRDRGQSPLHF	TGTGCCTGGAGTCCCCGGGACAGGGGACAGTCACCCCTCCACTTT